A single sample is the source of the 17 T cell receptor beta chains below, sequenced in a study of Graves' ophthalmopathy and Graves' hyperthyroidism. RNA served as the template for amplifying TCR beta CDR3 regions. First-round RT-PCR with HTBI primers preceded a second-round multiplex PCR. TCRdb fed the multiplex PCR reads into MiXCR, producing one record per CDR3 protein. The sample lists hundreds of thousands of distinct CDR3 sequences, around 21% occurring once. What was sequenced was peripheral blood. The receptors derive from a woman under 30 with stable Graves' hyperthyroidism.

The rearrangement uses TRBV19 and TRBJ1-1; 9 bases match TRBD1. The CDR3 totals 16 residues. Trimming removed 10 bases from V and 3 bases from J; junction bases left unmatched: 15. Germline lookup yields CDR1 LNHDA and CDR2 SQIVND (reference sequence). CDR3 nucleotide sequence: TGTGCCACCAAACAGGGGGCTGCGGGGGGTGACACTGAAGCTTTCTTT. Amino acid sequence: CATKQGAAGGDTEAFF.

CDR3 DNA: TGTGCCAGCAGTTACTTACAAGCGGGGGGCTTCTTGTACGAGCAGTACTTC. Protein: CASSYLQAGGFLYEQYF. V is TRBV6-5 and J is TRBJ2-7; 9 positions agree with TRBD2. The germline V gene has CDR1 MNHEY and CDR2 SVGAGI. Trimming cost V 1 base and J 4 bases; bases outside gene matches: 11. This CDR3 has 17 amino acids.

This clonotype was seen a handful of times. The chain uses TRBV5-8 and TRBJ2-5, with D perhaps TRBD1 (6 bases). Germline V gene sequence: CDR1 SGHTS, CDR2 YDEGEE. This CDR3 has 15 residues. V was cut by 4 bases and J by 0 bases, with 13 bases left in between. The CDR3 nucleotides are TGTGCCAGCAGCATTACCGGGACACACCAAGAGACCCAGTACTTC. It codes for CASSITGTHQETQYF.

This chain connects TRBV7-6 to TRBJ2-2; 12 nucleotides agree with TRBD2. Trimming removed 5 bases from V and 6 bases from J; junction bases left unmatched: 10. This CDR3 is built from 17 residues. The germline V gene encodes CDR1 SGHVS and CDR2 FNYEAQ. The CDR3 coding sequence is TGTGCCAGCAGCGAGAGCGGGGGACTAGCGGGCGCCGGGGAGCTGTTTTTT. As protein: CASSESGGLAGAGELFF. The variable domain in full, with the rest retrieved from reference TRBV7-6 and TRBJ2-2, is GAGVSQSPRYKVTKRGQDVALRCDPISGHVSLYWYRQALGQGPEFLTYFNYEAQQDKSGLPNDRFSAERPEGSISTLTIQRTEQRDSAMYRCASSESGGLAGAGELFFGEGSRLTVL.

In its sample, this clonotype was seen many times. This chain connects TRBV6-5 to TRBJ1-1; D may be TRBD1 (5 bases). Germline CDR1 reads MNHEY; CDR2 reads SVGAGI. V was clipped by 6 bases and J by 2 bases, with 16 bases between them. The CDR3 totals 15 residues. The CDR3 reads CASRARDAINTEAFF. CDR3 nucleotide sequence: TGTGCCAGCAGAGCCCGGGACGCGATAAACACTGAAGCTTTCTTT.

This clonotype was observed many times. This rearrangement joins TRBV6-9 to TRBJ1-3; D perhaps matches TRBD1 (5 bases). CDR1 is MNHGY and CDR2 is SVAAGI in the germline V gene. The V end was cut by 4 bases, the J end by 2 bases, with 12 bases between. The CDR3 runs 15 residues. The CDR3 sequence is CASSSVDSTGNTIYF. DNA of the CDR3: TGTGCCAGCAGTTCCGTCGACAGTACTGGAAACACCATATATTTT.

The genes are TRBV12-3 or TRBV12-4 and TRBJ2-2; TRBD1 might be the D (6 bases). V was pared by 6 bases and J by 4 bases, with 12 bases between. This CDR3 is built from 14 residues. This CDR3 is CASRRQVSTGELFF. CDR3 nucleotide sequence: TGTGCCAGCAGAAGACAGGTCAGCACCGGGGAGCTGTTTTTT.

The table lists this clonotype with a count of one. A single base separates this from a much larger clone, so it may be a read error. The chain has TRBV13 and TRBJ2-6, with TRBD1 identical over 8 bases. Germline V gene sequence: CDR1 PRHDT, CDR2 FYEKMQ (reference sequence). The CDR3 is 18 residues long. CDR3 nucleotides: TGTGCCACCAGCTTAGGACAGGGAATTGTCTCTGGGGCCAACGTCCTGACTTTC. Amino acids: CATSLGQGIVSGANVLTF.

The chain combines TRBV24-1 with TRBJ2-2; TRBD1 is a possible D gene (6 bases). The CDR3 runs 16 residues. Per the germline V gene, CDR1 is KGHDR and CDR2 is SFDVKD. V was trimmed by 0 bases and J by 2 bases, leaving 9 bases between them. The CDR3 is CATSDLSRGNTGELFF. CDR3 sequence (DNA): TGTGCCACCAGTGATTTGAGCAGGGGCAACACCGGGGAGCTGTTTTTT.

The chain joins TRBV18 to TRBJ2-7; TRBD2 agrees at 9 bases. J was trimmed by 2 bases and V by 0 bases; bases with no gene match: 5. Germline loops: CDR1 KGHSH, CDR2 LQKENI. CDR3 length: 16 residues. CDR3 in amino acids: CASSPPGLAGTYEQYF. In DNA form, the CDR3 reads TGTGCCAGCTCACCACCGGGGCTAGCGGGAACCTACGAGCAGTACTTC.

This clonotype has at least ten counts. The rearrangement joins TRBV6-1 to TRBJ2-5, with a tentative D call TRBD1 (5 bases). The CDR3 totals 13 residues. The V and J ends lost 6 bases and 5 bases respectively, with 13 bases between them. Germline values: CDR1 MNHNS, CDR2 SASEGT. CDR3 sequence: CASRPGSGETQYF. In nucleotides, the CDR3 is TGTGCCAGCAGACCAGGGTCAGGGGAGACCCAGTACTTC.

The rearrangement links TRBV24-1 to TRBJ1-2; D is unresolved. The germline CDR1 and CDR2 sequences are KGHDR and SFDVKD. The ends were cut back, 0 bases at V and 6 bases at J, with 7 bases in the middle. CDR3 length equals 13 residues. CDR3 nucleotide sequence: TGTGCCACCAGTGATTTGCGGGGTGATGGCTACACCTTC. Translation gives CATSDLRGDGYTF.

This clonotype was found many times. The CDR3 bases are TGTGCCAGCAGCCAAGATATGGCGGAACATCAGCCCCAGCATTTT. Encoded protein: CASSQDMAEHQPQHF. This chain connects TRBV3-1 to TRBJ1-5, with D unresolved. Trimming stripped 0 bases from V and 5 bases from J, with 11 bases between. The CDR3 sequence is 15 residues long. CDR1 and CDR2 (germline): LGHDT, YNNKEL (reference sequence).

This clonotype was counted at least ten times. The chain has TRBV6-2 or TRBV6-3 and TRBJ2-7; TRBD2 matches 11 bases. CDR3 length equals 14 residues. V lost 6 bases and J lost 2; bases outside the gene matches: 3. The germline V gene encodes CDR1 MNHEY and CDR2 SVGEGT. CDR3: CASRPGLAAYEQYF. Written as DNA, the CDR3 is TGTGCCAGCAGGCCGGGACTAGCGGCCTACGAGCAGTACTTC.

The chain joins TRBV12-3 or TRBV12-4 to TRBJ1-1; no definite D call. The CDR3 covers 13 residues. The ends were cut back, 6 bases at V and 11 bases at J, with 19 bases in the middle. The CDR3 DNA is TGTGCCAGCAGCCCGGTCAGAGCCTTTGATGCTTTCTTT. Its protein is CASSPVRAFDAFF.

In this sample, this clonotype turned up a few times. V gene TRBV6-2 or TRBV6-3 combines with J gene TRBJ1-1; D is uncertain. The CDR3 has 14 residues. Trimming left V 4 bases short and J 1 base short, with 10 bases between. Germline CDR1 reads MNHEY; CDR2 reads SVGEGT. CDR3 DNA: TGTGCCAGCAGTTTTACAGACCGGAACACTGAAGCTTTCTTT. This codes for CASSFTDRNTEAFF.

This clonotype came up many times. This chain connects TRBV7-9 to TRBJ1-2, with D possibly being TRBD1 (6 bases). Per the germline V gene, CDR1 is SEHNR and CDR2 is FQNEAQ (reference sequence). The CDR3 has 11 residues. The V gene lost 10 bases and the J gene lost 7 bases, with 13 bases spanning the gap. DNA of the CDR3: TGTGCCACCCCGCAGGGGCCTGGCTACACCTTC. This translates into CATPQGPGYTF.